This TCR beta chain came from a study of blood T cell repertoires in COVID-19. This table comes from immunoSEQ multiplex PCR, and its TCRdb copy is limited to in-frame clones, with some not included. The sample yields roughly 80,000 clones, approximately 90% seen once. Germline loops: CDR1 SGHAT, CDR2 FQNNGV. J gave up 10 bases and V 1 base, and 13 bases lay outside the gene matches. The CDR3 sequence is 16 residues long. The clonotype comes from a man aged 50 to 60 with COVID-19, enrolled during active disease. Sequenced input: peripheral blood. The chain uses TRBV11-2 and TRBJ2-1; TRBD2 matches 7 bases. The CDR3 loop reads CASSLVRASGGAEQFF. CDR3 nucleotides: TGTGCCAGCAGCTTAGTGAGGGCTAGCGGTGGAGCGGAGCAGTTCTTC.